This passage covers 15 T cell receptor beta chains from one sample sequenced in a study of T cell changes during pregnancy in multiple sclerosis. Clones were sequenced by immunoSEQ multiplex PCR, and TCRdb holds only the in-frame ones, with some missing. The sample has over 75,000 clones; 85% to 95% are singletons. Sequencing was performed on peripheral blood, taken in the first trimester of pregnancy. Every receptor here comes from a female donor with multiple sclerosis, enrolled in a pregnancy study.

The V gene is TRBV5-1, the J gene TRBJ1-3; 7 nucleotides match TRBD1. Trimming cost V 4 bases and J 4 bases; bases outside gene matches: 8. Germline V lookup: CDR1 SGHRS, CDR2 YFSETQ. The CDR3 extends over 15 amino acids. The CDR3 bases are TGCGCCAGCAGCCAGCGAACAGGGGTCGGAAACACCATATATTTT. Encoded protein: CASSQRTGVGNTIYF. The variable domain in full, with the rest retrieved from reference TRBV5-1 and TRBJ1-3, is KAGVTQTPRYLIKTRGQQVTLSCSPISGHRSVSWYQQTPGQGLQFLFEYFSETQRNKGNFPGRFSGRQFSNSRSEMNVSTLELGDSALYLCASSQRTGVGNTIYFGEGSWLTVV.

V is TRBV19 and J is TRBJ1-1, with 8 bases that match TRBD1. V was clipped by 9 bases and J by 5 bases; unmatched bases: 14. This CDR3 comprises 15 residues. The germline gives CDR1 LNHDA, CDR2 SQIVND (reference sequence). CDR3 coding DNA: TGTGCCAGCATTAATATCCAGGGGGCGCGAACTGAAGCTTTCTTT. Encoded protein: CASINIQGARTEAFF. The entire variable domain, with the rest obtained from reference TRBV19 and TRBJ1-1, is as follows: DGGITQSPKYLFRKEGQNVTLSCEQNLNHDAMYWYRQDPGQGLRLIYYSQIVNDFQKGDIAEGYSVSREKKESFPLTVTSAQKNPTAFYLCASINIQGARTEAFFGQGTRLTVV.

This clone appeared a single time. The chain links TRBV14 to TRBJ2-5; no definite D call. CDR1 is SGHDN and CDR2 is FVKESK in the germline V gene. The CDR3 runs 15 residues. Trimming cost V 4 bases and J 5 bases, with 17 bases left between them. The CDR3 sequence is CASSPLTPSVETQYF. CDR3 in DNA: TGTGCCAGCAGCCCCCTTACCCCCTCGGTGGAGACCCAGTACTTC.

The chain is built from TRBV6-9 and TRBJ1-2, with TRBD1 matching 10 bases. CDR3 length: 20 amino acids. From germline, CDR1 is MNHGY and CDR2 SVAAGI. After removal of 2 bases from V and 2 bases from J, the junction contained 17 bases not matched to a gene. The CDR3: CASSYRPNRGQGNMNYGYTF. CDR3 bases: TGTGCCAGCAGTTATCGCCCTAATCGGGGACAGGGGAATATGAACTATGGCTACACCTTC.

This chain joins TRBV29-1 and TRBJ2-7; 13 bases agree with TRBD2. After removal of 7 bases from V and 5 bases from J, the junction contained 8 bases not matched to a gene. Looked up from germline, CDR1 is SQVTM and CDR2 is ANQGSEA. The length of the CDR3 is 14 residues. The DNA of the CDR3 is TGCAGCGCGTTACCGGGACTAGCGGGGAACGAGCAGTACTTC. Its translation is CSALPGLAGNEQYF.

The chain employs TRBV4-3 and TRBJ2-1; 8 positions agree with TRBD2. Looked up from germline, CDR1 is LGHNA and CDR2 is YSLEER. The V gene end was trimmed by 1 base and the J gene end by 6 bases; junction bases not matched to a gene: 11. The CDR3 covers 17 residues. CDR3 DNA sequence: TGCGCCAGCAGCCAAGCGGGAGGGCCTTGGGGAAGCAATGAGCAGTTCTTC. Amino acid sequence: CASSQAGGPWGSNEQFF.

The rearrangement joins TRBV6-5 to TRBJ2-7; D perhaps matches TRBD1 (5 bases). Germline-derived CDR1 and CDR2 are MNHEY and SVGAGI. The CDR3 sequence is 15 residues long. Trimming took 5 bases from V and 7 from J, leaving 21 bases between them. The CDR3 DNA sequence: TGTGCCAGCAGTCCCCCGGGTGGGGCGTTCAAGGAGCAGTACTTC. This encodes CASSPPGGAFKEQYF.

V is TRBV27 and J is TRBJ1-6, with 7 positions matching TRBD1. This CDR3 region has 14 residues. The germline V gene has CDR1 MNHEY and CDR2 SMNVEV (reference sequence). V trimming: 6 bases; J trimming: 7 bases; junction bases outside the gene matches: 6. The CDR3 loop reads CASSPGTENSPLHF. The DNA for the CDR3 is TGTGCCAGCAGCCCGGGGACAGAGAATTCACCCCTCCACTTT.

The rearrangement joins TRBV5-4 to TRBJ1-1; perhaps TRBD1 as D (5 bases). The CDR3 contains 15 residues. The V end was cut by 4 bases, the J end by 3 bases, with 16 bases between. Germline CDR1 reads SGHNT; CDR2 reads YYREEE (reference sequence). This chain's CDR3 is CASSPPGLSDTEAFF. The CDR3, as DNA: TGTGCCAGCAGCCCCCCGGGACTAAGCGACACTGAAGCTTTCTTT. Together with reference TRBV5-4 and TRBJ1-1, the CDR3 gives the full variable domain: ETGVTQSPTHLIKTRGQQVTLRCSSQSGHNTVSWYQQALGQGPQFIFQYYREEENGRGNFPPRFSGLQFPNYSSELNVNALELDDSALYLCASSPPGLSDTEAFFGQGTRLTVV.

In this sample, this clone turned up once. The chain carries TRBV4-1 and TRBJ2-1, with TRBD1 as a possible D gene (6 bases). V dropped 0 bases and J dropped 5 bases, with 14 bases sitting between them. CDR3 length: 16 amino acids. Germline lookup yields CDR1 MGHRA and CDR2 YSYEKL. CDR3 region: CASSQEGAGANNEQFF. Written as DNA, the CDR3 is TGCGCCAGCAGCCAAGAGGGCGCAGGGGCGAACAATGAGCAGTTCTTC.

The J gene is TRBJ2-3, the V gene TRBV5-6, with TRBD1 identical over 7 bases. CDR3 size: 16 residues. The J segment lost 2 bases and the V segment lost 2 bases, leaving 8 bases of the junction unmatched. CDR1 SGHDT and CDR2 YYEEEE come from the germline V gene. The CDR3 nucleotides are TGTGCCAGCAGCTTATCCCCGACAGGGCTCACAGATACGCAGTATTTT. This translates into CASSLSPTGLTDTQYF.

The CDR3 spells CASSASNRGHWTEAFF. DNA of the CDR3: TGTGCCAGCAGTGCCTCCAACAGGGGGCATTGGACTGAAGCTTTCTTT. The chain carries TRBV6-1 and TRBJ1-1; 9 bases agree with TRBD1. Per germline, CDR1 MNHNS and CDR2 SASEGT. This CDR3 has 16 amino acids. The V segment lost 4 bases and the J segment 5 bases; nucleotides outside the gene matches: 11.

The rearrangement joins TRBV5-6 to TRBJ1-5; maybe TRBD1 (5 bases). V shed 3 bases and J shed 5 bases, with 15 bases lying between them. The CDR3 runs to 15 residues. Germline V gene sequence: CDR1 SGHDT, CDR2 YYEEEE. The CDR3 sequence is CASSSLQVRDQPQHF. The DNA of the CDR3 is TGTGCCAGCAGCTCCCTACAGGTAAGGGATCAGCCCCAGCATTTT.

V gene TRBV28 combines with J gene TRBJ1-1; TRBD1 might be the D (6 bases). Germline V lookup: CDR1 MDHEN, CDR2 SYDVKM. This CDR3 contains 15 residues. Trimming cost V 7 bases and J 3 bases, with 18 bases left between them. The CDR3 nucleotides are TGTGCCAGCACCCCATCACGGGGGGCTTACACTGAAGCTTTCTTT. It specifies CASTPSRGAYTEAFF. Looking up the rest from reference TRBV28 and TRBJ1-1 gives the full variable domain: DVKVTQSSRYLVKRTGEKVFLECVQDMDHENMFWYRQDPGLGLRLIYFSYDVKMKEKGDIPEGYSVSREKKERFSLILESASTNQTSMYLCASTPSRGAYTEAFFGQGTRLTVV.

In this sample, this clone turned up once. The J gene is TRBJ1-2, the V gene TRBV7-2; D gene unclear. Trimming stripped 0 bases from V and 8 bases from J, with 13 bases between. Looked up from germline, CDR1 is SGHTA and CDR2 is FQGNSA. The CDR3 sequence is 14 residues long. The CDR3 protein is CASSLAGSPWGYTF. The CDR3 DNA reads as TGTGCCAGCAGCTTAGCGGGCAGCCCCTGGGGCTACACCTTC.